The following is a T cell receptor (beta chain) sequence with its context. This entry belongs to a study of control samples from healthy donors and cancer patients. TCRdb's copy holds only in-frame clones and misses some; the assay was immunoSEQ multiplex PCR. This table holds 95,000 to 120,000 clones, approximately 80% found once. Trimming pared 6 bases from V and 6 bases from J, leaving 11 bases between. The germline gives CDR1 MNHEY, CDR2 SVGAGI. The CDR3 sequence is 12 residues long. The gene calls are TRBV6-5 and TRBJ1-1; weak D call: TRBD1 (6 bases). Input material: blood. This receptor was taken from a man in his late teens or twenties in good health. The CDR3 reads CASSQQGSEAFF. The CDR3 DNA reads TGTGCCAGCAGCCAACAGGGCTCTGAAGCTTTCTTT.